This T cell receptor beta chain was captured in a study of early T cells in non-severe SARS-CoV-2 infection. Study at large: The input, bulk RNA from unsorted whole blood, was sequenced, and chains were unpaired.

Study conclusions and caveats: VDJdb matches were skewed toward anti-spike CD8 T cell responses.

The ends were cut back, 3 bases at V and 6 bases at J, with 12 bases in the middle. CDR3 length: 13 residues. Each single cDNA molecule received a unique molecular identifier. Using its own MiXCR run on the 5' RACE reads, TCRdb lists one record per CDR3 protein. This table has fewer than 95,000 distinct CDR3 sequences, around a sixth appearing once. Regarding this clonotype: Its specificity is unknown.

The sequence was collected from an adult who was a healthcare worker with PCR-confirmed SARS-CoV-2 infection or an uninfected control (not recorded which). Sequencing used whole blood, obtained at baseline. The chain is built from TRBV12-3 or TRBV12-4 and TRBJ2-7, with D tentatively TRBD1 (5 bases). As DNA, the CDR3 is TGTGCCAGCAGTTTGGGGCTCCCGGGCGAGCAGTACTTC. Translation gives CASSLGLPGEQYF.